Listed below are T cell receptor beta chains from one sample, sequenced in a study of shared clonotypes between healthy human individuals. The method was immunoSEQ multiplex PCR; TCRdb's version includes in-frame clones alone and lacks a portion of them. The sample has 700,000 or so clones; about two thirds are singletons. The sample consisted of memory CD4+ T cells sorted from blood. All receptors come from a woman between 25 and 40 years old in good health. Each CDR3 is given with its conserved first and last residue. The D gene is left open where the match is weak. A clone size is listed for some rows: how often the clone was seen (once, few, many), or a class if it is expanded.

j_call v_call clone_size d_call cdr3_nt cdr3_aa
TRBJ2-3 TRBV15 NA NA TGTGCCACCAGCAGTGCCGGCGGCACAGATACGCAGTATTTT CATSSAGGTDTQYF
TRBJ1-2 TRBV4-1 NA NA TGCGCCAGCAGCCAAGATTTGGCGTATGGCTACACCTTC CASSQDLAYGYTF
TRBJ2-5 TRBV18 NA TRBD1 TGTGCCAGCTCACCGAATAACCTCCGGGACAGGGGGAGAAAAGAGACCCAGTACTTC CASSPNNLRDRGRKETQYF
TRBJ1-3 TRBV5-6 NA NA TGTGCCAGCAGCTTGTCGGGAAACACCATATATTTT CASSLSGNTIYF
TRBJ2-5 TRBV7-3 few TRBD1 TGTGCCAGCAGCCCCACCGCTCCCGGGACAGGGGGCGCGGTGACCCAGTACTTC CASSPTAPGTGGAVTQYF
TRBJ2-1 TRBV2 few NA TGTGCCAGCACCCGAACCAGGAACAATGAGCAGTTCTTC CASTRTRNNEQFF
TRBJ2-7 TRBV27 NA TRBD2 TGTGCCAGCAGCGAATATAGCGGGAGGTACGAGCAGTACTTC CASSEYSGRYEQYF
TRBJ2-1 TRBV14 NA NA TGTGCCAGCAGCCAAACACGGGACAGCGGGTGGGTGGACAATGAGCAGTTCTTC CASSQTRDSGWVDNEQFF
TRBJ2-7 TRBV28 NA TRBD1 TGTGCCAGCAGTCTAACAGGGGGGAGTATCTACGAGCAGTACTTC CASSLTGGSIYEQYF
TRBJ1-1 TRBV29-1 NA TRBD1 TGCAGCGCAGACAGGGGGCGTGGGGACACTGAAGCTTTCTTT CSADRGRGDTEAFF
TRBJ2-2 TRBV6-5 NA NA TGTGCCAGCACCGGACACACCGGGGAGCTGTTTTTT CASTGHTGELFF
TRBJ2-5 TRBV5-1 NA TRBD2 TGCGCCAGCAGCACACTACGCAAGGGGAGGGTCATAGAGACCCAGTACTTC CASSTLRKGRVIETQYF
TRBJ2-7 TRBV11-2 NA TRBD2 TGTGCCAGCACCACCTGGGGGGGTAAGGGATCGTACGAGCAGTACTTC CASTTWGGKGSYEQYF
TRBJ1-1 TRBV6-5 once NA TGTGCCAGCAGTACCCACGAGGGGAACACTGAAGCTTTCTTT CASSTHEGNTEAFF
TRBJ2-5 TRBV5-1 once NA TGCGCCAGCAGCTTAGGGACCTCTAGGGGCCGAGAGACCCAGTACTTC CASSLGTSRGRETQYF
TRBJ1-1 TRBV28 NA NA TGTGCCAGCAGTTTGAGGCAAGGGTGGACTGAAGCTTTCTTT CASSLRQGWTEAFF
TRBJ1-1 TRBV14 NA NA TGTGCCAGCAGCCAAGCCCAGGGATCTGAAGCTTTCTTT CASSQAQGSEAFF
TRBJ2-3 TRBV5-1 NA NA TGCGCCAGCAGCTCTCCGGGAGAGGGTTATGGGGCGAAGAATTTT CASSSPGEGYGAKNF
TRBJ2-7 TRBV28 few NA TGTGCCAGCACCTCCGGTTCATCCTACGAGCAGTACTTC CASTSGSSYEQYF
TRBJ2-7 TRBV6-1 NA NA TGTGCCAGCACCGGAGCGGTGGGGGTCAACTACGAGCAGTACTTC CASTGAVGVNYEQYF
TRBJ1-1 TRBV27 NA NA TGTGCCAGCACTTCAGGCCGCACCACTGAAGCTTTCTTT CASTSGRTTEAFF
TRBJ1-4 TRBV28 many NA TGTGCCAGCAGGCCCGGGGTAGAGGAAAAACTGTTTTTT CASRPGVEEKLFF
TRBJ1-5 TRBV19 NA NA TGTGCCAGTAGGGATAGCAATCAGCCCCAGCATTTT CASRDSNQPQHF